The 9 T cell receptor beta chains reported below all come from one sample, sequenced in a study of Tregs in tolerant kidney transplant recipients. Antigen specificity for these receptors is unknown. TCRdb's copy holds only in-frame clones and misses some; the assay was immunoSEQ multiplex PCR. The repertoire includes tens of thousands of clones, around 95% of them detected once, and 0.3% to 0.4% sits in the top ten. Specimen: Tregs from blood cultured with allogeneic cells. These receptors all stem from a human donor in good health.

The chain joins TRBV5-1 to TRBJ2-1; TRBD2 matches 13 bases. The germline V gene has CDR1 SGHRS and CDR2 YFSETQ. The CDR3 spans 18 residues. Trimming at V came to 5 bases and at J to 4 bases, leaving 12 bases not matched to a gene. The CDR3 DNA reads TGCGCCAGCAGTCCGTGGACTAGCGGGGGCCTAGGGTACAATGAGCAGTTCTTC. Residues: CASSPWTSGGLGYNEQFF.

V and J are TRBV11-1 and TRBJ1-1; D gene unclear. This CDR3 comprises 13 residues. Germline CDR1 SGHAT, CDR2 FQDESV (reference sequence). V lost 1 base and J 7 bases, leaving 10 bases between the germline ends. DNA for the CDR3: TGTGCCAGCAGCTTAGGACGGGAAAGTGAAGCTTTCTTT. Residues: CASSLGRESEAFF.

This chain joins TRBV5-6 and TRBJ2-6; 9 positions agree with TRBD1. V lost 4 bases and J lost 0; bases outside the gene matches: 5. The CDR3 is 17 amino acids. Germline V gene lookup returns CDR1 SGHDT and CDR2 YYEEEE. As DNA, the CDR3 is TGTGCCAGCAGCGGGACAGGGATATACTCTGGGGCCAACGTCCTGACTTTC. Translating it yields CASSGTGIYSGANVLTF.

The chain has TRBV7-8 and TRBJ1-4; the D gene is possibly TRBD1 (6 bases). The germline V gene encodes CDR1 SGHVS and CDR2 FQNEAQ. The V end was cut by 5 bases, the J end by 5 bases, with 15 bases between. The CDR3 is 15 residues long. Written as DNA, the CDR3 is TGTGCCAGCAGCGCACAGGGCGCTTCGAATGAAAAACTGTTTTTT. It translates to CASSAQGASNEKLFF.

In its sample, this clone was seen a few times. The V gene is TRBV5-1, the J gene TRBJ2-7; TRBD2 matches at 11 bases. The CDR3 runs to 13 residues. J gave up 5 bases and V 6 bases, and 4 bases lay outside the gene matches. The germline CDR1 and CDR2 sequences are SGHRS and YFSETQ. This CDR3 reads CASKTSGTHEQYF. DNA for the CDR3: TGCGCCAGCAAGACTAGCGGGACCCACGAGCAGTACTTC.

The chain is built from TRBV7-8 and TRBJ2-2, with 9 bases aligning to TRBD2. After removal of 5 bases from V and 0 bases from J, the junction contained 13 bases not matched to a gene. The germline V gene encodes CDR1 SGHVS and CDR2 FQNEAQ. The CDR3 has 19 amino acids. The CDR3 loop reads CASSPQAGGPLTNTGELFF. In nucleotides, the CDR3 is TGTGCCAGCAGCCCTCAGGCGGGGGGGCCTCTAACGAACACCGGGGAGCTGTTTTTT.

The V gene is TRBV7-9, the J gene TRBJ2-1, with D maybe TRBD2 (6 bases). V lost 3 bases and J 2 bases, leaving 17 bases between the germline ends. Germline V gene sequence: CDR1 SEHNR, CDR2 FQNEAQ (reference sequence). This CDR3 is 17 amino acids long. This CDR3 reads CASSFAGSGSPYNEQFF. The CDR3 nucleotides read TGTGCCAGCAGCTTTGCGGGTAGCGGTTCTCCCTACAATGAGCAGTTCTTC.

This chain links TRBV5-6 with TRBJ2-5; the D gene is possibly TRBD2 (6 bases). This CDR3 has 15 residues. V lost 5 bases, J lost 2 bases, and 16 bases lay in between. The germline gives CDR1 SGHDT, CDR2 YYEEEE. Here the CDR3 reads CASSSGTRWQETQYF. In DNA, the CDR3 is TGTGCCAGCAGTTCCGGGACTCGCTGGCAAGAGACCCAGTACTTC.

This chain joins TRBV6-1 and TRBJ1-6, with D uncertain. V lost 7 bases, J lost 0 bases, and 7 bases lay in between. The CDR3 extends over 14 amino acids. Germline V gene lookup returns CDR1 MNHNS and CDR2 SASEGT. The CDR3 loop reads CASIDRSYNSPLHF. The CDR3 nucleotides are TGTGCCAGCATAGACCGCTCCTATAATTCACCCCTCCACTTT.